These 31 T cell receptor beta chains were sequenced from one sample in a study of blood T cells in healthy people across ages. It was with a sample-barcoded 5' primer and a J-beta primer mix that a second PCR of about 6 to 12 cycles was run. TCRdb independently ran MiXCR on the 5' RACE reads; one entry per CDR3 protein. The sample has approximately 960,000 distinct CDR3 sequences, roughly 28% seen once. These data were likewise used in another study, on T cells of mothers and their children.

What was sequenced was blood. Source of these receptors: a woman aged 35 to 49 in good health.

This clonotype has a handful of counts. The chain joins TRBV20-1 to TRBJ2-1, with D tentatively TRBD2 (7 bases). From germline, CDR1 is DFQATT and CDR2 SNEGSKA (reference sequence). The length of the CDR3 is 14 residues. Trimming cost V 0 bases and J 10 bases, with 16 bases left between them. CDR3 residues: CSARDRGARREQFF. The CDR3 DNA sequence: TGCAGTGCTAGAGATCGGGGGGCAAGGAGAGAGCAGTTCTTC.

This clonotype was counted many times. The chain recombines TRBV7-2 with TRBJ2-4; tentatively, D is TRBD1 or TRBD2 (7 bases each). In germline, CDR1 is SGHTA, CDR2 FQGNSA. Trimming stripped 2 bases from V and 3 bases from J, with 14 bases between. The CDR3 runs to 16 residues. CDR3 nucleotide sequence: TGTGCCAGCAGCTTACGCCAGGGGGGGGTCAAAAACATTCAGTACTTC. It encodes CASSLRQGGVKNIQYF.

With regard to this clonotype: With a much larger clone just one base away, this may be a read error. The CDR3 here is CASTSSRTEKRFF. The DNA of the CDR3 is TGTGCCAGCACGAGTTCCCGTACTGAAAAACGGTTTTTT. The rearrangement uses TRBV12-3 or TRBV12-4 and TRBJ1-4; D uncertain. This CDR3 region has 13 residues.

This clonotype was counted ten times or more. The gene calls are TRBV13 and TRBJ1-4, with a weak D call TRBD1 (6 bases). CDR1 and CDR2 (germline): PRHDT, FYEKMQ (reference sequence). The CDR3 totals 16 residues. V lost 5 bases to trimming and J lost 8 bases, with 21 bases between them. CDR3 sequence reads: CASSPGPGAGEEKLFF. The CDR3, as DNA: TGTGCCAGCAGCCCGGGACCAGGGGCGGGGGAAGAAAAACTGTTTTTT.

At least ten counts were recorded for this clonotype. The chain carries TRBV4-3 and TRBJ2-1, with D possibly matching TRBD2 (5 bases). The CDR3 runs 13 residues. Looked up from germline, CDR1 is LGHNA and CDR2 is YSLEER. V lost 1 base, J lost 9 bases, and 10 bases lay in between. The CDR3 loop reads CASSQASAGEQFF. Here the CDR3 DNA reads TGCGCCAGCAGCCAAGCCTCTGCGGGTGAGCAGTTCTTC.

The chain combines TRBV20-1 with TRBJ1-1, with 12 bases lining up with TRBD1. Losses at the gene ends were 0 bases for V and 5 bases for J; bases not matched to a gene: 4. There are 15 residues in the CDR3. In germline, CDR1 is DFQATT, CDR2 SNEGSKA (reference sequence). CDR3 in amino acids: CSARDGDRGHTEAFF. The CDR3 nucleotides are TGCAGTGCTAGAGATGGGGACAGGGGGCATACTGAAGCTTTCTTT.

The rearrangement joins TRBV19 to TRBJ2-7, with D tentatively TRBD1 or TRBD2 (5 bases each). In germline, CDR1 is LNHDA, CDR2 SQIVND (reference sequence). V was clipped by 4 bases and J by 4 bases, with 14 bases between them. This CDR3 region has 14 residues. CDR3: CASSSSRDEYEQYF. The CDR3 coding sequence is TGTGCCAGTAGTAGCAGCCGGGACGAATACGAGCAGTACTTC.

This clonotype has just a few counts. The junction does not match germline at one end; this may be a read error. The CDR3 reads CASSLRTGNAEAFF. The CDR3 DNA reads TGTGCCAGCAGTTTGAGGACGGGGAACGCTGAAGCTTTCTTT. This chain uses TRBV12-3 or TRBV12-4 with TRBJ1-1, with D hard to call. The CDR3 totals 14 residues.

J is TRBJ1-1 and V is TRBV6-1; tentatively, D is TRBD1 (5 bases). Trimming pared 8 bases from V and 5 bases from J, leaving 18 bases between. The CDR3 runs to 14 residues. CDR1 and CDR2 from the germline V gene are MNHNS and SASEGT. The CDR3 nucleotides read TGTGCCAGCGGTGTGTTGGGGCTGCGGACTGAAGCTTTCTTT. Amino acids: CASGVLGLRTEAFF.

The genes are TRBV12-3 or TRBV12-4 and TRBJ2-6, with 9 bases lining up with TRBD1. J lost 2 bases, V lost 6 bases, and 8 bases had no gene match. This CDR3 spans 17 amino acids. This CDR3 is CASRDTGGGPGANVLTF. CDR3 bases: TGTGCCAGCAGGGACACAGGGGGCGGCCCTGGGGCCAACGTCCTGACTTTC.

This clonotype has a count of ten or more. The chain uses TRBV29-1 and TRBJ1-1; D is unclear. The V gene lost 1 base and the J gene lost 0 bases, with 6 bases spanning the gap. Per the germline V gene, CDR1 is SQVTM and CDR2 is ANQGSEA. This CDR3 comprises 13 residues. The CDR3 nucleotides read TGCAGCGTTGAAGGCAGGTTGAACACTGAAGCTTTCTTT. Protein product: CSVEGRLNTEAFF.

In this sample, this clonotype turned up a few times. The chain uses TRBV5-4 and TRBJ2-1, with D possibly being TRBD2 (7 bases). V shed 1 base and J shed 9 bases, with 11 bases lying between them. Germline values: CDR1 SGHNT, CDR2 YYREEE (reference sequence). The CDR3 runs to 13 residues. Here the CDR3 DNA reads TGTGCCAGCAGCTTGTCGGGGGGCCGTGAGCAGTTCTTC. Protein product: CASSLSGGREQFF.

This clonotype was detected ten times or more. The chain recombines TRBV4-2 with TRBJ2-5, with TRBD2 matching over 11 bases. Germline trimming cut 1 base from V and 7 bases from J; bases unmatched to any gene: 2. Germline CDR1 reads LGHNA; CDR2 reads YNFKEQ. This CDR3 contains 14 residues. CDR3 in DNA: TGTGCCAGCAGCCAAGGCGGACTAGCGGGGACCCAGTACTTC. Amino acid sequence: CASSQGGLAGTQYF.

This clonotype was observed at least ten times. This chain joins TRBV6-6 and TRBJ2-5; D possibly corresponds to TRBD1 (6 bases). Germline CDR1 reads MNHNY; CDR2 reads SVGAGI (reference sequence). This CDR3 spans 14 amino acids. V was trimmed by 2 bases and J by 5 bases, leaving 12 bases between them. CDR3 region: CASSYDPQGETQYF. The CDR3 nucleotides read TGTGCCAGCAGTTACGACCCTCAGGGGGAGACCCAGTACTTC.

Ten or more counts support this clonotype. The chain joins TRBV12-3 or TRBV12-4 to TRBJ2-7; 8 nucleotides match TRBD1. The CDR3 extends over 14 amino acids. The J segment lost 5 bases and the V segment lost 7 bases, leaving 10 bases of the junction unmatched. DNA of the CDR3: TGTGCCAGCACCTGGGGGCAGGGGGCGGACGAGCAGTACTTC. Protein product: CASTWGQGADEQYF.

The chain recombines TRBV4-3 with TRBJ1-2, with TRBD1 matching over 7 bases. This CDR3 is built from 16 residues. V was pared by 1 base and J by 2 bases, with 7 bases of the junction left unmatched. CDR1 and CDR2 from the germline V gene are LGHNA and YSLEER. The CDR3 spells CASSQASTTGNYGYTF. The CDR3 bases are TGCGCCAGCAGCCAAGCTAGCACGACAGGGAACTATGGCTACACCTTC.

The table lists this clonotype with a few counts. The chain has TRBV28 and TRBJ2-5, with TRBD2 identical over 8 bases. Germline trimming cut 4 bases from V and 6 bases from J; bases unmatched to any gene: 7. The germline gives CDR1 MDHEN, CDR2 SYDVKM. The CDR3 sequence is 14 residues long. In nucleotides, the CDR3 is TGTGCCAGCAGTTCGCAGCGGGGGACGCAGACCCAGTACTTC. Its translation: CASSSQRGTQTQYF.

The chain joins TRBV5-5 to TRBJ2-1; a possible D gene is TRBD1 (6 bases). Germline V CDR1 and CDR2: SGHKS, YYEKEE (reference sequence). V was trimmed by 0 bases and J by 13 bases, leaving 20 bases between them. This CDR3 contains 15 residues. For the CDR3, the DNA is TGTGCCAGCAGCTTGGCCGGGACAAATAAAGAGACCCAGTTCTTC. Protein: CASSLAGTNKETQFF. The variable domain in full, completed from reference TRBV5-5 and TRBJ2-1, reads DAGVTQSPTHLIKTRGQQVTLRCSPISGHKSVSWYQQVLGQGPQFIFQYYEKEERGRGNFPDRFSARQFPNYSSELNVNALLLGDSALYLCASSLAGTNKETQFFGPGTRLTVL.

This clonotype was picked up one time. This chain uses TRBV20-1 with TRBJ2-2, with TRBD2 identical over 9 bases. J gave up 4 bases and V 5 bases, and 5 bases lay outside the gene matches. The CDR3 extends over 14 amino acids. Germline CDR1 and CDR2: DFQATT and SNEGSKA (reference sequence). CDR3 sequence: CSAVSGGSTGELFF. CDR3 sequence (DNA): TGCAGTGCTGTGAGCGGGGGGAGCACCGGGGAGCTGTTTTTT.

This clonotype was found a few times. The chain recombines TRBV3-1 with TRBJ2-7; TRBD1 matches 8 bases. The CDR3 totals 16 residues. Germline lookup yields CDR1 LGHDT and CDR2 YNNKEL (reference sequence). V lost 7 bases, J lost 4 bases, and 15 bases stayed unmatched. CDR3 DNA sequence: TGTGCCAGCACCCCAAGTGTTGAAACAGGGGGGTACGAGCAGTACTTC. It yields the protein CASTPSVETGGYEQYF.

In the case of this clonotype: The germline gene is not matched at one end of the junction; a read error may be the cause. This chain joins TRBV28 and TRBJ1-2; the match to TRBD1 covers 11 bases. The CDR3 has 20 residues. Germline V CDR1 and CDR2: MDHEN, SYDVKM. CDR3 sequence reads: CASSWTGGVPRFGINYGYIF. In DNA form, the CDR3 reads TGTGCCAGCAGTTGGACAGGGGGCGTTCCAAGGTTTGGGATTAACTATGGCTACATCTTC.

The genes are TRBV7-9 and TRBJ2-7, with no clear D. The CDR3 contains 13 residues. Germline lookup yields CDR1 SEHNR and CDR2 FQNEAQ (reference sequence). Trimming left V 5 bases short and J 2 bases short, with 10 bases between. The CDR3 sequence is CASSIDLTYEQYF. The CDR3 DNA sequence: TGTGCCAGCAGCATTGACCTAACCTACGAGCAGTACTTC.

This clonotype appeared many times. The CDR3: CASTLLRDRSYEQYF. The DNA of the CDR3 is TGTGCCAGCACCCTACTCCGGGACAGAAGCTACGAGCAGTACTTC. The chain joins TRBV28 to TRBJ2-7; 7 bases fit TRBD1. This CDR3 has 15 amino acids. Trimming at V came to 7 bases and at J to 3 bases, leaving 12 bases not matched to a gene. Germline V gene data show CDR1 as MDHEN and CDR2 as SYDVKM.

Only a few counts were recorded for this clonotype. The V gene is TRBV6-5, the J gene TRBJ2-1; TRBD1 or TRBD2 may be the D gene (6 bases each). Germline assignment: CDR1 MNHEY and CDR2 SVGAGI. The length of the CDR3 is 14 residues. The V end was cut by 5 bases, the J end by 8 bases, with 16 bases between. CDR3 nucleotides: TGTGCCAGCAGTATCCTCGGGGGCGAATATGAGCAGTTCTTC. Its translation: CASSILGGEYEQFF.

V and J are TRBV20-1 and TRBJ2-1, with 9 bases that match TRBD2. The V and J ends lost 0 bases and 2 bases, in that order; junction bases with no gene match: 5. The length of the CDR3 is 16 residues. CDR1 DFQATT and CDR2 SNEGSKA come from the germline V gene (reference sequence). This chain's CDR3 is CSARDPRGGPYNEQFF. The CDR3 DNA is TGCAGTGCTAGAGATCCGCGGGGGGGCCCCTACAATGAGCAGTTCTTC.

This clonotype was counted many times. This chain's CDR3 is CSVEDPSGRSSYNEQFF. The CDR3 nucleotides are TGCAGCGTTGAAGATCCCAGCGGAAGGAGCTCCTACAATGAGCAGTTCTTC. The V and J genes are TRBV29-1 and TRBJ2-1, with D possibly matching TRBD2 (5 bases). CDR3 length: 17 residues. Germline CDR1 and CDR2: SQVTM and ANQGSEA. With 0 bases removed from V and 0 bases from J, the gap between germline ends came to 15 bases.

This chain joins TRBV2 and TRBJ1-1; TRBD1 agrees at 7 bases. Per the germline V gene, CDR1 is SNHLY and CDR2 is FYNNEI. J gave up 7 bases and V 4 bases, and 9 bases lay outside the gene matches. The CDR3 sequence is 14 residues long. CDR3 sequence: CASSVSRQGDEAFF. The CDR3 nucleotides read TGTGCCAGCAGTGTCTCACGGCAGGGGGATGAAGCTTTCTTT.

This clonotype was recorded at least ten times. The V call is TRBV24-1, the J call TRBJ2-5, with no clear D. The CDR3 has 11 residues. V shed 5 bases and J shed 4 bases, with 4 bases lying between them. CDR1 and CDR2 from the germline V gene are KGHDR and SFDVKD. The CDR3 bases are TGTGCCACCAGTGTCGCAGAGACCCAGTACTTC. It is translated as CATSVAETQYF.

This clonotype was seen repeatedly, ten times or more. The gene calls are TRBV20-1 and TRBJ2-7; 8 bases agree with TRBD1. Germline CDR1 and CDR2: DFQATT and SNEGSKA (reference sequence). J lost 0 bases, V lost 0 bases, and 7 bases had no gene match. The length of the CDR3 is 16 residues. This chain's CDR3 is CSARDQGTGSSYEQYF. Here the CDR3 DNA reads TGCAGTGCTAGAGATCAAGGGACAGGTAGCTCCTACGAGCAGTACTTC.

This rearrangement joins TRBV6-2 or TRBV6-3 to TRBJ1-6, with D unresolved. V dropped 6 bases and J dropped 5 bases, with 17 bases sitting between them. The CDR3 loop spans 16 amino acids. CDR1 and CDR2 from the germline V gene are MNHEY and SVGEGT. The CDR3 protein is CASSPALDGNNSPLHF. CDR3 DNA sequence: TGTGCCAGCAGCCCAGCTTTGGACGGAAATAATTCACCCCTCCACTTT.

This rearrangement joins TRBV28 to TRBJ2-5; the match to TRBD1 covers 7 bases. The J segment lost 5 bases and the V segment lost 3 bases, leaving 9 bases of the junction unmatched. CDR3 size: 15 residues. Per the germline V gene, CDR1 is MDHEN and CDR2 is SYDVKM. The CDR3 reads CASSLKGALKETQYF. DNA for the CDR3: TGTGCCAGCAGTTTGAAGGGGGCGCTTAAGGAGACCCAGTACTTC.